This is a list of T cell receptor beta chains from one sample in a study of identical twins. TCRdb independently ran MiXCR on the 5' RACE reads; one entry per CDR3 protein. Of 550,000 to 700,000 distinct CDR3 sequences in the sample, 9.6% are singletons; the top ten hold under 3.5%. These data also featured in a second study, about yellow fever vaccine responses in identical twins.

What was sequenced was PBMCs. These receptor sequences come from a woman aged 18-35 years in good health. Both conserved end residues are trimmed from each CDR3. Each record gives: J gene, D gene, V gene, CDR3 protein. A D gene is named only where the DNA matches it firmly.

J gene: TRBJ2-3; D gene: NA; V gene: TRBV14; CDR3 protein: ASSQDMGRKPTDTQY
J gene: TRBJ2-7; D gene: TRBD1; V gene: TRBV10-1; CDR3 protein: ASSVYRGDTYEQY
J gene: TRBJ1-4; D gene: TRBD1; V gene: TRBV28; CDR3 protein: ASSSVTGVGNEKLF
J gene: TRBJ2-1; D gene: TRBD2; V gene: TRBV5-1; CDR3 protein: ASSLAGGGHNEQF
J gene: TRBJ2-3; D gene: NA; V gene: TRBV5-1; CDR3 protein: ASSLQDSTDTQY
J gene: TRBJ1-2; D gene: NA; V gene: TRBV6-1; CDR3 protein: ASSGVDSPNYGYT
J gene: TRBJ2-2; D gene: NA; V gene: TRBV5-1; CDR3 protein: ASRTGTANTGELF
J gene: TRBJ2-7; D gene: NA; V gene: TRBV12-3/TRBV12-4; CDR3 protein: ASSWGIQRYEQY
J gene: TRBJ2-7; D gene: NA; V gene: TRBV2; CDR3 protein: ASSPGRIVYEQY
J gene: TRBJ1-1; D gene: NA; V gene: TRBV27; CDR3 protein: ASSGSEAPEAF
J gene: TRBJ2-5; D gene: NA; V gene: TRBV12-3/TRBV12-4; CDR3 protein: ASNLISEQETQY
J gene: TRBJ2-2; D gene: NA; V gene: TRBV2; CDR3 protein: ASSASLNTGELF
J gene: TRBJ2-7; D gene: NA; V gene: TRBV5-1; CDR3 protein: ASSSPAGDYEQY
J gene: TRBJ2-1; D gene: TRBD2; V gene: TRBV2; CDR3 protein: ASSVSLTGGPYNEQF
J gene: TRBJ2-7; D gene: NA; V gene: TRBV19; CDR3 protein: ATRDISYEQY
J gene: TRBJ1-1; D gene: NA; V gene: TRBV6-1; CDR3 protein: ASRRTGSNTEAF
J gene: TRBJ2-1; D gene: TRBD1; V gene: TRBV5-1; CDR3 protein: ASSPGQGLGDEQF
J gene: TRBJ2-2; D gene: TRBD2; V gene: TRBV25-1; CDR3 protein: ASSLGLAGVATGELF
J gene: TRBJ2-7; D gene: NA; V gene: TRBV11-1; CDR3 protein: ASSIQRGGAPILYEQY
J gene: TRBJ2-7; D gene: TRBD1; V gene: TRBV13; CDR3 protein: ASSFNQGAGTYEQY
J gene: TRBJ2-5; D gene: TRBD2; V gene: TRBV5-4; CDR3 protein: ASSFGIAGGPDQETQY
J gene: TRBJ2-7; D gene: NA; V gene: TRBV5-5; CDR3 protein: ASGKVTNEQY
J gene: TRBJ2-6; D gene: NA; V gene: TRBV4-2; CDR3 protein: ASSQESPSGANVLT
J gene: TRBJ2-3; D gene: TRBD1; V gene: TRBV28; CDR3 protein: ASSLLGQGATDTQY
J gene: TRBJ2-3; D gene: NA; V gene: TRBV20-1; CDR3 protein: SARRAGSGTDTQY
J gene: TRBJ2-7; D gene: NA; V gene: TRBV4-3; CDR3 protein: ASSQEAQILREQY
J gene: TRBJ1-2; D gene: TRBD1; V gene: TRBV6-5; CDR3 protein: ASSYPQGTYT
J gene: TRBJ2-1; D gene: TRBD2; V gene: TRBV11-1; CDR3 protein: ASSPLGASGRVHNEQF
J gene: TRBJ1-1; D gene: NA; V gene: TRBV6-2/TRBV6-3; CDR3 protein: ASTQASAAPEAF
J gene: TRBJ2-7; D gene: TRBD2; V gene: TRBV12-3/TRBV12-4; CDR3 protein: ASTLGGLAGSGHEQY
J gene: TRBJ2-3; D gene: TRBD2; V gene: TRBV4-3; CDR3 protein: ASSLSPSGASTDTQY
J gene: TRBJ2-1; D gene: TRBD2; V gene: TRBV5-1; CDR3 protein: ASILAGGNNEQF
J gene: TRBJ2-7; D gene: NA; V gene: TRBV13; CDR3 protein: ASSQGAFYEQY
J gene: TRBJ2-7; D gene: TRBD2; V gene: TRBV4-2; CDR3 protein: ASSQETSGGVYEQY
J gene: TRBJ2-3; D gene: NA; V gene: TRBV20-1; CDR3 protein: SASLARTDTQY
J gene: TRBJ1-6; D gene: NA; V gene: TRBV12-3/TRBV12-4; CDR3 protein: ASSLGSGTYSPLH
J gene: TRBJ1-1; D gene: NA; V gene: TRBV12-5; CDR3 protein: ASGLDRINTEAF
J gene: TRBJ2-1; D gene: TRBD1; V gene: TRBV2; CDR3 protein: ASSPPRTGFNEQF
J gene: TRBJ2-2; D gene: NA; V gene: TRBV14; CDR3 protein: ASSQELPRNTGELF